This section outlines one TCR beta chain sequence together with its context. This entry is derived from a study of blood T cell repertoires in COVID-19. Assay: immunoSEQ multiplex PCR; the TCRdb copy retains only in-frame clones and omits some. Of some 520,000 clones in the sample, roughly 89% were seen once. Sequencing used peripheral blood. The TCR sequence derives from a young man with COVID-19, enrolled during active disease.

The CDR3 loop is CASSQGIYSGRNTGELFF. The CDR3 region has the DNA TGTGCCAGCAGCCAAGGGATCTACAGCGGGAGGAACACCGGGGAGCTGTTTTTT. This chain links TRBV3-1 (or the pseudogene TRBV3-2) with TRBJ2-2; TRBD2 matches 8 bases. The CDR3 length is 18 residues. Looked up from germline, CDR1 is LGHDT and CDR2 is YNNKEL (reference sequence). Germline trimming cut 1 base from V and 1 base from J; bases unmatched to any gene: 8.